The subject of this entry is one T cell receptor (beta chain). Its antigen is currently unknown. The CDR3 length is 16 residues. Germline V gene data show CDR1 as MNHEY and CDR2 as SMNVEV (reference sequence). V lost 6 bases to trimming and J lost 5 bases; unmatched junction nucleotides: 11. This sample was included in a study of molecular identifiers for immune sequencing clone quantification. One entry per CDR3 protein, called by TCRdb with MiXCR from the PCR reads. Among 100,000 or so distinct CDR3 sequences listed, around 23% were seen once. Regarding the study as a whole: Clones above 20 RNA copies contained over 98% of effector molecules and under 1% of naive molecules.

This chain joins TRBV27 and TRBJ2-2; 8 bases are a match to TRBD2. The sequenced sample consisted of naive CD8+ T cells from blood, with Jurkat cell RNA spiked in. Subset given: FACS-sorted CD8+CD4-CCR7+CD45RA+ naive T cells. The receptor's source is a human donor in good health. Some libraries in this study had Jurkat cell RNA spiked in. CDR3 sequence (DNA): TGTGCCAGCAGCCGACTAGCGCCCTTGGGGACCGGGGAGCTGTTTTTT. Translated: CASSRLAPLGTGELFF.